The entry below describes one T cell receptor beta chain. CDR3 size: 13 residues. Per the germline V gene, CDR1 is LGHNT and CDR2 is FRNRAP. Trimming stripped 4 bases from V and 2 bases from J, with 9 bases between. This sample is drawn from a study of control samples from healthy donors and cancer patients. Measured with immunoSEQ multiplex PCR; TCRdb has only the in-frame clones, and not every one. There are about 150,000 clones in the sample; just under 95% occur only once, and over 6.5% lies in the top ten. The clonotype comes from a woman between 40 and 55 years old in good health. V is TRBV12-5 and J is TRBJ2-7; no clear D. Sequencing used blood. The CDR3 region has the DNA TGTGCTAGTGGTTCGTGGGAACCCTACGAGCAGTACTTC. Protein sequence: CASGSWEPYEQYF. Together with reference TRBV12-5 and TRBJ2-7, the CDR3 gives the full variable domain: DARVTQTPRHKVTEMGQEVTMRCQPILGHNTVFWYRQTMMQGLELLAYFRNRAPLDDSGMPKDRFSAEMPDATLATLKIQPSEPRDSAVYFCASGSWEPYEQYFGPGTRLTVT.